This TCR beta chain came from a study of cytomegalovirus exposure and HLA in healthy donors. Whole-study findings and limits: Among CMV-associated TCR beta chains, most appeared HLA-restricted in a later analysis.

With 60 Vbeta and 13 Jbeta primers, the PCR was carried out. In the original workflow: In a later analysis, roughly 10 million of tens of millions of unique beta chains occurred in at least two donors. Clones were read by immunoSEQ multiplex PCR, and TCRdb kept only the in-frame ones, dropping some. That table supplies the V and J calls and clone size; D and trimming were determined from the DNA. Of some 93,000 clones listed, under 90% are singletons. Despite likely unrecorded immune exposures, the donors were nominally healthy at the time of sampling. With respect to this clone: Its antigen is undetermined.

Germline assignment: CDR1 WNHNN and CDR2 SYGVQD (reference sequence). The CDR3 spans 16 residues. J lost 1 base, V lost 10 bases, and 12 bases had no gene match. The receptor comes from a man between 45 and 60 years old in good health and CMV-seronegative. This sequence joins TRBV10-1 and TRBJ2-3; the match to TRBD1 covers 9 bases. Sequencing was performed on PBMCs. The CDR3 reads CATLDRGFGGTDTQYF. Here the CDR3 DNA reads TGCGCCACCCTGGACAGGGGATTTGGAGGCACAGATACGCAGTATTTT.